This is a list of T cell receptor beta chains from one sample in a study of blood T cell repertoires in COVID-19. Assay used: immunoSEQ multiplex PCR; TCRdb lists only in-frame clones, some missing. The sample has about 150,000 clones; approximately 80% are singletons. The sequenced material came from peripheral blood. The receptor set was obtained from a woman between 45 and 60 years old with acute or convalescent COVID-19. Both conserved end residues are part of each CDR3. The D gene is left open where the match is weak. Size tells how often a clone was seen (once, few, many) or the class of an expanded clone, and some rows leave it out.

>.|.|TRBJ2-5|11|TRBV30
TGTGCCTGGACAGGAATGGAGACCCAGTACTTC
CAWTGMETQYF
>.|TRBD1|TRBJ1-2|16|TRBV28
TGTGCCGGCAGTGCGCCCCTCGGGGACAGTAACTATGGCTACACCTTC
CAGSAPLGDSNYGYTF
>.|.|TRBJ1-1|12|TRBV12-3/TRBV12-4
TGTGCCAGCAGTATCGCGGGGTCCCGGGCTTTCTTT
CASSIAGSRAFF
>.|TRBD1|TRBJ2-7|13|TRBV18
TGTGCCAGCTCGCGGACAGGGGAGGGCGAGCAGTACTTC
CASSRTGEGEQYF
>.|TRBD1|TRBJ1-5|15|TRBV29-1
TGCAGCGCTACGACAGGGAGTACTGGCAATCAGCCCCAGCATTTT
CSATTGSTGNQPQHF
>.|TRBD1|TRBJ1-1|14|TRBV6-5
TGTGCCAGCAGTTACTTGGGACAGTACACTGAAGCTTTCTTT
CASSYLGQYTEAFF
>once|.|TRBJ2-3|13|TRBV9
TGTGCCAGCAGCCCCCTCTCCACAGATACGCAGTATTTT
CASSPLSTDTQYF
>.|TRBD1|TRBJ2-7|16|TRBV6-2/TRBV6-3
TGTGCCAGCAGTTACTCATTGACAGGGGGGATTGACGAGCAGTACTTC
CASSYSLTGGIDEQYF
>once|.|TRBJ1-2|12|TRBV7-9
TGTGCCAGCACCCCAGCAGGCCTAGGCTACACCTTC
CASTPAGLGYTF
>few|TRBD1|TRBJ2-2|18|TRBV5-1
TGCGCCAGCAGCTCGGGACAGGGGGCATATCTGGACACCGGGGAGCTGTTTTTT
CASSSGQGAYLDTGELFF
>.|.|TRBJ1-3|15|TRBV5-1
TGCGCCAGCAGCGCCGACAGTGACTCTGGAAACACCATATATTTT
CASSADSDSGNTIYF
>.|TRBD1|TRBJ2-7|15|TRBV28
TGTGCCAGCAGTCCAGTGACAGGGAAAGCCTACGAGCAGTACTTC
CASSPVTGKAYEQYF
>once|.|TRBJ1-5|13|TRBV6-5
TGTGCCAGCAGCCCCATTCGCAATCAGCCCCAGCATTTT
CASSPIRNQPQHF
>.|TRBD1|TRBJ2-5|13|TRBV12-3/TRBV12-4
TGTGCCAGCAAATCAGGGGGCTGGGAGACCCAGTACTTC
CASKSGGWETQYF
>.|TRBD2|TRBJ2-1|15|TRBV3-1/TRBV3-2
TGTGCCAGCAGCCAAGGGACTAGCCACAGCAATGAGCAGTTCTTC
CASSQGTSHSNEQFF
>.|TRBD2|TRBJ2-1|17|TRBV11-2
TGTGCCAGCAGCTTTACTAGCGGGGGGGCCAGTTTCAATGAGCAGTTCTTC
CASSFTSGGASFNEQFF
>.|.|TRBJ1-4|15|TRBV19
TGTGCCAGTAGTATTGCCAGGGGAACTAATGAAAAACTGTTTTTT
CASSIARGTNEKLFF
>.|TRBD1|TRBJ1-3|16|TRBV7-2
TGTGCCAGCAGCCCAAATACAGGGGGCTCTGGAAACACCATATATTTT
CASSPNTGGSGNTIYF
>once|TRBD1|TRBJ1-4|14|TRBV2
TGTGCCAGCAGTAGACAGGGGTCTAATGAAAAACTGTTTTTT
CASSRQGSNEKLFF
>few|.|TRBJ1-2|13|TRBV7-9
TGTGCCAGCAGCTGGGGCGGGGGGGCTGGCTACACCTTC
CASSWGGGAGYTF
>.|.|TRBJ1-1|13|TRBV5-1
TGCGCCAGCAGCTTGGCCTCGGGGATTGAAGCTTTCTTT
CASSLASGIEAFF
>.|TRBD1|TRBJ2-5|14|TRBV7-8
TGTGCCAGCAGCTTAGCGACAGGGTCAGGGACCCAGTACTTC
CASSLATGSGTQYF
>.|TRBD1|TRBJ1-1|17|TRBV5-1
TGCGCCAGCAGCACGACCGGGACAGGGATGGTGAACACTGAAGCTTTCTTT
CASSTTGTGMVNTEAFF
>.|TRBD1|TRBJ1-1|14|TRBV6-5
TGTGCCAGCAGGCACAGGGGCCCGAACACTGAAGCTTTCTTT
CASRHRGPNTEAFF
>.|TRBD2|TRBJ2-2|17|TRBV27
TGTGCCAGCAGTAAGGGACTAGCGGGGGCCAGTACCGGGGAGCTGTTTTTT
CASSKGLAGASTGELFF
>.|.|TRBJ2-7|13|TRBV9
TGTGCCAGCAGCGTAGCCCCAGGTGGAGAGCAGTACTTC
CASSVAPGGEQYF
>.|.|TRBJ1-2|13|TRBV12-3/TRBV12-4
TGTGCCAGCAGTTTACGAGACAGCTATGGCTACACCTTC
CASSLRDSYGYTF
>.|TRBD1|TRBJ2-3|16|TRBV12-5
TGTGCTAGTGCCTCCTCCTGGACAGGACACACAGATACGCAGTATTTT
CASASSWTGHTDTQYF
>once|TRBD1|TRBJ1-5|22|TRBV4-2
TGTGCCAGCAGCCAAGTTGGTATTCGGATTGGAGGGACAGAGCTAAGAGGTCAGCCCCAGCATTTT
CASSQVGIRIGGTELRGQPQHF
>.|TRBD1|TRBJ1-6|16|TRBV19
TGTGCCAGCAAAGACAGGGTACAATTCCAAAATTCACCCCTCCACTTT
CASKDRVQFQNSPLHF
>many|.|TRBJ1-1|14|TRBV7-9
TGTGCCAGCAGCCCCGAGACAGACTACACTGAAGCTTTCTTT
CASSPETDYTEAFF
>.|.|TRBJ1-1|13|TRBV28
TGTGCCAGCACCCGGCCCGCGTGGCAGAGGACTTTCTTT
CASTRPAWQRTFF
>.|TRBD2|TRBJ2-3|13|TRBV20-1
TGCAGTGCTAGTGGAACTAGCGGGGATACGCAGTATTTT
CSASGTSGDTQYF
>.|.|TRBJ2-7|14|TRBV6-2/TRBV6-3
TGTGCCAGCAGTTACCGCTCTCGAGGGTCCGAGCAGTACTTC
CASSYRSRGSEQYF
>.|.|TRBJ1-1|14|TRBV5-6
TGTGCCAGCAGCTTGGTTCCGGGGAACACTGAAGCTTTCTTT
CASSLVPGNTEAFF
>once|.|TRBJ1-5|13|TRBV12-3/TRBV12-4
TGTGCCAGCAGTTTGGCAGGGGAACAGCCCCAGCATTTT
CASSLAGEQPQHF
>.|TRBD1|TRBJ2-5|10|TRBV2
TGTGCCAAGGGGGCTGAGACCCAGTACTTC
CAKGAETQYF
>.|.|TRBJ1-5|14|TRBV19
TGTGCCAGTAGTAGGGCCGACGGATATCAGCCCCAGCATTTT
CASSRADGYQPQHF
>.|.|TRBJ1-1|13|TRBV6-6
TGTGCCAGCAGCCGCCCCGGGACTCTTGAAGCTTTCTTT
CASSRPGTLEAFF
>.|TRBD1|TRBJ1-1|15|TRBV6-1
TGTGCCAGCAGTGAATTTATAGGGGGCGGCACTGAAGCTTTCTTT
CASSEFIGGGTEAFF
>.|.|TRBJ1-2|12|TRBV12-3/TRBV12-4
TGTGCCAGCGGGGAGTCGGAGTATGGCTACACCTTC
CASGESEYGYTF
>.|.|TRBJ2-3|13|TRBV27
TGTGCCAGCAGTTTTTTAGTCACAGATACGCAGTATTTT
CASSFLVTDTQYF
>.|TRBD2|TRBJ2-7|17|TRBV19
TGTGCCAGTGCCCGGAAAGCGGGGGGGACCAGCTCCTACGAGCAGTACTTC
CASARKAGGTSSYEQYF
>.|.|TRBJ1-5|13|TRBV12-3/TRBV12-4
TGTGCCAGCAGTTTACAGGGGAGAGAGCCCCAGCATTTT
CASSLQGREPQHF
>.|TRBD1|TRBJ2-5|16|TRBV5-1
TGCGCCAGCAGCTCGACAGGGGGCGCAGGCGGGGAGACCCAGTACTTC
CASSSTGGAGGETQYF
>.|TRBD1|TRBJ2-1|16|TRBV5-1
TGCGCCAGCAGCCTATTAGACAGGGGGTTCTCCAATGAGCAGTTCTTC
CASSLLDRGFSNEQFF
>.|.|TRBJ1-2|13|TRBV4-3
TGCGCCAGCAGCCAAGGGACCTCGGGGGGCTACACCTTC
CASSQGTSGGYTF
>.|TRBD2|TRBJ2-1|16|TRBV10-3
TGTGCCATCAGTGATTTATCGGGGGGTGCGAACAATGAGCAGTTCTTC
CAISDLSGGANNEQFF
>.|.|TRBJ1-2|13|TRBV10-3
TGTGCCATCAGTGAGGCCACAGGGAATGGCTACACCTTC
CAISEATGNGYTF
>.|TRBD1|TRBJ1-2|13|TRBV7-2
TGTGCCAGCAGCCTACAGGGGACCTATGGCTACACCTTC
CASSLQGTYGYTF
>.|.|TRBJ1-1|15|TRBV9
TGTGCCAGCAGCGTAGCTCCGGGTACGAACACTGAAGCTTTCTTT
CASSVAPGTNTEAFF
>.|.|TRBJ2-2|17|TRBV6-4
TGTGCCAGCAGTCCCCTCGGGCAGGGGGGTAACACCGGGGAGCTGTTTTTT
CASSPLGQGGNTGELFF
>.|.|TRBJ1-2|15|TRBV27
TGTGCCAGCAGTTTAACTTGGGGGGGGAACTATGGCTACACCTTC
CASSLTWGGNYGYTF
>.|TRBD1|TRBJ1-1|15|TRBV28
TGTGCCAGCAGTGCCGGACAGGGAGCGCGCACTGAAGCTTTCTTT
CASSAGQGARTEAFF
>once|.|TRBJ1-2|13|TRBV6-2/TRBV6-3
TGTGCCAGCAGTTACTCCAACCGGTACGGCTACACCTTC
CASSYSNRYGYTF
>.|.|TRBJ2-3|14|TRBV5-1
TGCGCCAGCAGCCCAGGGTGGGCGACAGATACGCAGTATTTT
CASSPGWATDTQYF